This T cell receptor beta chain came from a study of blood T cell repertoires in COVID-19. For the study at large: Some COVID-19 samples were acute and others convalescent; all came from the United States, Italy and Spain.

In the study's own analysis: For nucleated cells, counts were estimated from reference gene primer amplification. The table came from immunoSEQ multiplex PCR; TCRdb's copy has only in-frame clones and leaves some out. V, J and clone size were drawn from that table, and D and trimming were deduced from the DNA. The repertoire has roughly 250,000 clones, roughly 82% of them found once; the top ten carry approximately 5%. The CDR3 length is 14 residues. V lost 4 bases and J 6 bases, leaving 16 bases between the germline ends. Germline CDR1 is SGHNT and CDR2 is YYREEE (reference sequence). The sequencing input was peripheral blood. The receptor's source is a woman of 80 years or more with active or convalescent COVID-19. This rearrangement joins TRBV5-4 to TRBJ1-1; D remains unclear. CDR3 amino acids: CASSVGILGAEAFF. CDR3 coding DNA: TGTGCCAGCAGCGTCGGGATCCTTGGCGCTGAAGCTTTCTTT.